This T cell receptor (beta chain) was retrieved from a study of cytomegalovirus exposure and HLA in healthy donors. 60 Vbeta and 13 Jbeta primers were used in PCR. The method was immunoSEQ multiplex PCR; TCRdb's version includes in-frame clones alone and lacks a portion of them. The sample records 160,000 or so clones, 65% to 80% being singletons. Germline assignment: CDR1 LGHNA and CDR2 YSLEER. This CDR3 region has 16 residues. J lost 6 bases, V lost 1 base, and 6 bases had no gene match. Specimen: PBMCs. This TCR was recovered from a man aged 35 to 55 in good health and CMV-seronegative. The chain recombines TRBV4-3 with TRBJ2-2; 9 bases map to TRBD1. CDR3 DNA: TGCGCCAGCAGCCAAGCAGGGGACAGGGTGCCCGGGGAGCTGTTTTTT. Residues: CASSQAGDRVPGELFF.